The 10 T cell receptor beta chains given below trace back to one sample, sequenced in a study of blood T cell repertoires in COVID-19. Clones were sequenced by immunoSEQ multiplex PCR, and TCRdb holds only the in-frame ones, with some missing. Found here are about 150,000 clones, roughly nine tenths of them singletons; the top ten hold about 5%. The sequenced sample consisted of peripheral blood. The source of these receptors is a human donor in a cohort sampled during active COVID-19.

The V and J genes are TRBV6-2 or TRBV6-3 and TRBJ1-6; D gene uncertain. V was trimmed by 3 bases and J by 5 bases, leaving 11 bases between them. CDR1 and CDR2 from the germline V gene are MNHEY and SVGEGT. There are 15 residues in the CDR3. CDR3 nucleotides: TGTGCCAGCAGTTATCTCACAGCAAATAATTCACCCCTCCACTTT. Protein: CASSYLTANNSPLHF.

This sequence joins TRBV27 and TRBJ2-7; 7 bases match TRBD1. After removal of 6 bases from V and 4 bases from J, the junction contained 9 bases not matched to a gene. The CDR3 loop spans 14 amino acids. CDR1 MNHEY and CDR2 SMNVEV come from the germline V gene (reference sequence). As DNA, the CDR3 is TGTGCCAGCAGGGAGACAGGGAGAATATACGAGCAGTACTTC. It is translated as CASRETGRIYEQYF.

V gene TRBV27 combines with J gene TRBJ1-2, with D maybe TRBD1 (6 bases). In germline, CDR1 is MNHEY, CDR2 SMNVEV (reference sequence). The CDR3 has 15 residues. V lost 4 bases to trimming and J lost 4 bases, with 16 bases between them. This CDR3 reads CASSSKSDSSYGYTF. The CDR3, as DNA: TGTGCCAGCAGTTCCAAATCGGACAGCTCCTATGGCTACACCTTC.

The chain carries TRBV30 and TRBJ2-1; 12 nucleotides align to TRBD2. V was clipped by 2 bases and J by 3 bases; unmatched bases: 8. This CDR3 comprises 17 residues. Germline CDR1 is GTSNPN and CDR2 is SVGIG (reference sequence). For the CDR3, the DNA is TGTGCCTGGAGTCCCGGGACTAGCGGGTGGGGCTACAATGAGCAGTTCTTC. It codes for CAWSPGTSGWGYNEQFF.

The sample holds a few counts of this clone. The CDR3 reads CSVDAGVNTEAFF. In DNA form, the CDR3 reads TGCAGCGTTGATGCAGGGGTGAACACTGAAGCTTTCTTT. This chain connects TRBV29-1 to TRBJ1-1, with a tentative D call TRBD1 (6 bases). V was clipped by 3 bases and J by 0 bases, with 8 bases between them. CDR3 length: 13 residues. Germline CDR1 reads SQVTM; CDR2 reads ANQGSEA.

The J gene is TRBJ1-5, the V gene TRBV28; D is undetermined. Germline V gene data show CDR1 as MDHEN and CDR2 as SYDVKM. V shed 5 bases and J shed 7 bases, with 15 bases lying between them. The CDR3 spans 14 residues. CDR3 sequence reads: CASSRSGFGQPQHF. The CDR3 DNA reads as TGTGCCAGCAGTCGATCGGGGTTTGGGCAGCCCCAGCATTTT.

The chain joins TRBV3-1 (or the pseudogene TRBV3-2) to TRBJ1-2, with 7 bases that match TRBD1. Germline-derived CDR1 and CDR2 are LGHDT and YNNKEL (reference sequence). With 4 bases clipped from V and 4 bases from J, the junction kept 9 bases outside the gene matches. The CDR3 runs 15 residues. The CDR3 sequence: CASSPTRDSFYGYTF. The CDR3 DNA reads TGTGCCAGCAGCCCCACAAGGGACAGCTTCTATGGCTACACCTTC.

This sequence joins TRBV4-3 and TRBJ2-7, with a weak D call TRBD1 (5 bases). The CDR3 runs to 13 residues. Trimming removed 1 base at V and 7 bases at J, with 11 bases between. In germline, CDR1 is LGHNA, CDR2 YSLEER. Written as DNA, the CDR3 is TGCGCCAGCAGCCAAGTCCCCCAGGGAGAGCAGTACTTC. Residues: CASSQVPQGEQYF.

The chain couples TRBV13 to TRBJ2-7; D is perhaps TRBD1 (6 bases). CDR1 and CDR2 from the germline V gene are PRHDT and FYEKMQ (reference sequence). Trimming took off 0 bases at V and 0 bases at J, with 9 bases between the two ends. There are 15 residues in the CDR3. The CDR3 nucleotides read TGTGCCAGCAGCTTAGGGAGGGACACCTCCTACGAGCAGTACTTC. Protein product: CASSLGRDTSYEQYF.

V usage is TRBV6-5 and J usage is TRBJ2-7; 9 bases are a match to TRBD2. This CDR3 is 13 amino acids long. Germline trimming cut 6 bases from V and 5 bases from J; bases unmatched to any gene: 5. Germline assignment: CDR1 MNHEY and CDR2 SVGAGI. CDR3 protein: CASRTGLANEQYF. CDR3 DNA sequence: TGTGCCAGCAGGACGGGACTAGCAAACGAGCAGTACTTC.